A selection of T cell receptor beta chains follows, all from one sample in a study of OX40 agonist ivuxolimab in advanced cancers. Measured with immunoSEQ multiplex PCR; TCRdb has only the in-frame clones, and not every one. The repertoire holds roughly 80,000 clones, with about 81% as singletons. The sequencing used CD4+ or CD8+ T cells sorted from blood, collected in a trial of the OX40 agonist ivuxolimab. The source is an adult with an advanced solid tumor such as melanoma, head and neck, liver or kidney cancer. CDR3s include the opening cysteine and the closing phenylalanine or tryptophan. Each record gives: J gene, CDR3 length, D gene, V gene, CDR3 protein. A D gene is named only where the DNA matches it firmly.

TRBJ2-2	11	NA	TRBV9	CASSQGGELFF
TRBJ2-3	16	TRBD1	TRBV7-6	CASSVPTGGISDTQYF
TRBJ2-2	14	TRBD1	TRBV10-3	CAVTGEIDTGELFF
TRBJ2-1	15	TRBD1	TRBV14	CASSPGTGSYNEQFF
NA	14	TRBD2	TRBV6-4	CASSALAGVGEQYF
TRBJ1-4	15	NA	TRBV28	CASSLEGATNEKLFF
TRBJ2-2	14	NA	TRBV2	CASSAGNGAGELFF
TRBJ2-3	15	TRBD2	TRBV6-5	CAGSRRSGTRGTQYF
TRBJ2-3	18	TRBD2	TRBV10-1	CASSEYTQLAGGKDTQYF
TRBJ2-1	14	TRBD2	TRBV4-3	CASSQDGTINEQFF